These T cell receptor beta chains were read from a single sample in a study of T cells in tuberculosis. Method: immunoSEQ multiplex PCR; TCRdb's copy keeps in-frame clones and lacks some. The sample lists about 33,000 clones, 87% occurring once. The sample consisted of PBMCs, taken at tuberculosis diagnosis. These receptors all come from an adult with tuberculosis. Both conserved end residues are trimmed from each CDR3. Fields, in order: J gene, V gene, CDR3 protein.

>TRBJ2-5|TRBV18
ASSPIESAQETQY
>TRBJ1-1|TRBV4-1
ASSAGETGGNTEAF
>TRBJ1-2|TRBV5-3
ARSQTGTGNNYGYT
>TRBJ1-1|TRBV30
AWSRGGTEAF
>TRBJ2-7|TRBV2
ASALAEYEQY
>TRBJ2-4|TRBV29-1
SVGGRGENIQY
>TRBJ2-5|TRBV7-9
ASSLGLAGSQETQY
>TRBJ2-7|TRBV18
ASSPQGVSSYEQY
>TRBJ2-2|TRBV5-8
ASSLGALANTGELF
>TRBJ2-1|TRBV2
ASSALAAPSYNEQF
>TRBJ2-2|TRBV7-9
AGRDSAKIGGELF
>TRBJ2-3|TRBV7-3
ASSFGLAADTQY
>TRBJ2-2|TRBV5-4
ASSSTGANTGELF
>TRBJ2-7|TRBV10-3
AITDSTSGGSYEQY
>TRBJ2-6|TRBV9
ASSLGGWSGANVLT
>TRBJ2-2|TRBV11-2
ASSERPTGELF
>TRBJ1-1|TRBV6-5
ANFGQGMGTEAF
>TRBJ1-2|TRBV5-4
ASSLSHRSNYGYT
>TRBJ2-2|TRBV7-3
ASSLSGAHATGELF
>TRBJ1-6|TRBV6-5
ASQQEPKTSPLH
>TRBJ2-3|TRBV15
ATSKVPGQSLGQY
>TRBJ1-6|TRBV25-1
ASSDAGLPVSPLH
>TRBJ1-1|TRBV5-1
ASSLGQGWYTEAF
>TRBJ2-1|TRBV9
ASSRKTSPIYNEQF
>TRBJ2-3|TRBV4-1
ASHSGTSGADTQY